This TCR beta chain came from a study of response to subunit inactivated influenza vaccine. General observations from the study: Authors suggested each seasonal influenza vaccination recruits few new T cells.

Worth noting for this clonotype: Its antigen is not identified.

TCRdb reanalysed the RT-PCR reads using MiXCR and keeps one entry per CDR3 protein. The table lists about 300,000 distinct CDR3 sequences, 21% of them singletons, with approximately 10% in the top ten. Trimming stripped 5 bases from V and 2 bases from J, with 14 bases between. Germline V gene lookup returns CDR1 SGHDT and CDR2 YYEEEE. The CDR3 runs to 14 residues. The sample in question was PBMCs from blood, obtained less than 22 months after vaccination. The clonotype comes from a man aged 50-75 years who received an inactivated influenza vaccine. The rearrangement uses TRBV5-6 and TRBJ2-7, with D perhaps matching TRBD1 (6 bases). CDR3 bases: TGTGCCAGCAGTATAGACAGGTCCGCCTACGAGCAGTACTTC. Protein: CASSIDRSAYEQYF.